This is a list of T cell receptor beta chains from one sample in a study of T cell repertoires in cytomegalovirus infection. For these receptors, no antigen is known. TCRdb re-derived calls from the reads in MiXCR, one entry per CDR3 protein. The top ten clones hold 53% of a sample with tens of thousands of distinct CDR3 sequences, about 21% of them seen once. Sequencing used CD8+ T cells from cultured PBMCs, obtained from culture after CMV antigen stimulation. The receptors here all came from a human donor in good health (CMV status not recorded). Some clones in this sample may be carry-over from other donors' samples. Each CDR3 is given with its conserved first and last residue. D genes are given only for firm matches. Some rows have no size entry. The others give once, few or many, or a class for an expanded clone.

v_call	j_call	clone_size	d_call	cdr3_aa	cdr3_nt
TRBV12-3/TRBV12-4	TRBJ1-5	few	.	CASRYRETGQPQHF	TGTGCCAGCAGGTACAGGGAAACAGGTCAGCCCCAGCATTTT
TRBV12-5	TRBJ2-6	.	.	CASGWTASSGANVLTF	TGTGCTAGTGGGTGGACAGCCAGCTCTGGGGCCAACGTCCTGACTTTC
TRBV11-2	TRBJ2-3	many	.	CASSRRPYTDTQYF	TGTGCCAGCAGCCGCCGACCCTACACAGATACGCAGTATTTT
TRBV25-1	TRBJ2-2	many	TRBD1	CASSEDRGLDGELFF	TGTGCCAGCAGTGAGGACAGGGGGCTCGACGGGGAGCTGTTTTTT
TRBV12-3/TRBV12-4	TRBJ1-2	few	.	CASSLAEASGYTF	TGTGCCAGCAGTTTAGCGGAAGCTAGTGGCTACACCTTC
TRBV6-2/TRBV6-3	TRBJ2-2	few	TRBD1	CASRAGTGDTGELFF	TGTGCCAGCAGGGCCGGGACAGGGGACACCGGGGAGCTGTTTTTT
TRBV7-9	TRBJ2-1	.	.	CASSFSRGGANEQFF	TGTGCCAGCAGCTTTTCTAGAGGGGGGGCGAATGAGCAGTTCTTC
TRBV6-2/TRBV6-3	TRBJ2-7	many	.	CASSPDGYEQYF	TGTGCCAGCAGCCCGGACGGTTACGAGCAGTACTTC
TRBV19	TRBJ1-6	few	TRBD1	CASSIKGARPLHF	TGTGCCAGTAGTATTAAGGGGGCGCGGCCCCTCCACTTT
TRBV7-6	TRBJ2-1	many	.	CASSPPGQFNEQFF	TGTGCCAGCAGCCCACCCGGACAGTTCAATGAGCAGTTCTTC
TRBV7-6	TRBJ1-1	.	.	CASIVRPGEAFF	TGTGCCAGCATCGTAAGGCCAGGCGAAGCTTTCTTT
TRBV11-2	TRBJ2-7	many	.	CASIPTGGKEQYF	TGTGCCAGCATCCCGACGGGTGGAAAGGAGCAGTACTTC
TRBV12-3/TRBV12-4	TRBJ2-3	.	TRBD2	CAVQGLAGNTDTQYF	TGTGCCGTCCAGGGACTAGCGGGAAACACAGATACGCAGTATTTT
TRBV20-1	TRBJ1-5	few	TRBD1	CSARDRPDPRDRGIMEPQHF	TGCAGTGCTAGAGACCGCCCGGACCCCCGGGACAGGGGAATTATGGAGCCCCAGCATTTT
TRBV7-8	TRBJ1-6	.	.	CASRAETYNSPLHF	TGTGCCAGCAGGGCGGAGACCTATAATTCACCCCTCCACTTT
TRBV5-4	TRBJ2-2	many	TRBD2	CASSLDAGGPNTGELFF	TGTGCCAGCAGCTTGGACGCGGGAGGGCCGAACACCGGGGAGCTGTTTTTT
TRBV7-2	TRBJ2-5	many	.	CASRSRGSGETQYF	TGTGCCAGCAGGTCCAGGGGCAGCGGGGAGACCCAGTACTTC
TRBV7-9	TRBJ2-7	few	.	CASSLSANSYEQYF	TGTGCCAGCAGCTTGTCCGCCAACTCCTACGAGCAGTACTTC
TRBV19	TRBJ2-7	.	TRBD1	CASSMIPGQGGYEQYF	TGTGCCAGTAGTATGATTCCCGGACAGGGAGGCTACGAGCAGTACTTC
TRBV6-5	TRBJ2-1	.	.	CASSYLGTDNEQFF	TGTGCCAGCAGTTACTTGGGGACGGACAATGAGCAGTTCTTC
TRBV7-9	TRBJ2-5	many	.	CASSPPEGRVSETQYF	TGTGCCAGCAGCCCACCGGAGGGGAGAGTTTCAGAGACCCAGTACTTC
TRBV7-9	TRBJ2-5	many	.	CASSTAVGTQYF	TGTGCCAGCAGCACGGCCGTAGGCACCCAGTACTTC
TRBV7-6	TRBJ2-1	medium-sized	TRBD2	CASSDAGGPTNEQFF	TGTGCCAGCAGCGACGCGGGAGGCCCCACCAATGAGCAGTTCTTC
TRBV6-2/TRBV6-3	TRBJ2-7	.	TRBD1	CASSRRGQGSYEQYF	TGTGCCAGCTCCCGGCGAGGACAGGGGTCTTACGAGCAGTACTTC
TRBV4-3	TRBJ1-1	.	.	CASSQGNSNTEAFF	TGCGCCAGCAGCCAGGGGAACAGCAACACTGAAGCTTTCTTT
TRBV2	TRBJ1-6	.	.	CASLRQEINSPLHF	TGTGCCAGCTTACGACAGGAGATTAATTCACCCCTCCACTTT
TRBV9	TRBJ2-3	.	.	CASTEPGSTDTQYF	TGTGCCAGCACCGAGCCGGGAAGCACAGATACGCAGTATTTT
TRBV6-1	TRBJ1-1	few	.	CASSSQVAAFF	TGTGCCAGCTCGAGTCAGGTTGCAGCTTTCTTT
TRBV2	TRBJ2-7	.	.	CASSGLDMPSSYEQYF	TGTGCCAGCAGTGGCCTTGACATGCCGAGCTCCTACGAGCAGTACTTC
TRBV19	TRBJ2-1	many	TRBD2	CASSMERLAGGTYNEQFF	TGTGCCAGTAGTATGGAGCGGCTAGCGGGAGGTACCTACAATGAGCAGTTCTTC
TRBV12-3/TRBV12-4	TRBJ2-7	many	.	CASSWAGDRYEQYF	TGTGCCAGCAGTTGGGCAGGGGATCGCTACGAGCAGTACTTC
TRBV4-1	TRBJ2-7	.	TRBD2	CASSQASGRGSYEQYF	TGCGCCAGCAGCCAGGCGAGCGGGAGGGGGTCCTACGAGCAGTACTTC